Listed here are 32 T cell receptor beta chains from one sample, sequenced in a study of CD8 T cells in Susac syndrome. RNA, at about 0.45 to 1 ug, was reverse transcribed with random hexamers. In TCRdb, the immunoSEQ multiplex PCR reads were re-called with MiXCR into one record per CDR3 protein. Here the sample spans approximately 220,000 distinct CDR3 sequences, just under 95% being singletons. Material for sequencing was CD4+ T cells from PBMCs. The receptor set was obtained from a human donor with multiple sclerosis.

The chain joins TRBV30 to TRBJ1-3; no firm D call. The V end lost 8 bases, the J end lost 0 bases, and 17 bases lay between the germline ends. CDR1 GTSNPN and CDR2 SVGIG come from the germline V gene (reference sequence). This CDR3 has 15 amino acids. CDR3 bases: TGTGCCACTTCACCTCGCCCATTCTCTGGAAACACCATATATTTT. Amino acid sequence: CATSPRPFSGNTIYF.

The rearrangement uses TRBV30 and TRBJ1-1; D not resolved. The CDR3 length is 14 residues. Trimming left V 0 bases short and J 1 base short, with 9 bases between. Germline CDR1 is GTSNPN and CDR2 is SVGIG (reference sequence). CDR3 sequence: CAWSVASTNTEAFF. CDR3 sequence (DNA): TGTGCCTGGAGTGTGGCCAGTACGAACACTGAAGCTTTCTTT. Full variable domain (rest looked up from reference TRBV30 and TRBJ1-1): SQTIHQWPATLVQPVGSPLSLECTVEGTSNPNLYWYRQAAGRGLQLLFYSVGIGQISSEVPQNLSASRPQDRQFILSSKKLLLSDSGFYLCAWSVASTNTEAFFGQGTRLTVV.

This clonotype is a singleton in its sample. This chain links TRBV24-1 with TRBJ2-3; D gene ambiguous. The V gene's germline CDR1 is KGHDR and CDR2 SFDVKD. The CDR3 length is 14 residues. Trimming removed 4 bases at V and 4 bases at J, with 11 bases between. The CDR3: CATSDPRSADTQYF. The CDR3 nucleotides are TGTGCCACCAGTGACCCCAGGTCGGCAGATACGCAGTATTTT.

This sequence joins TRBV20-1 and TRBJ2-5; a possible D gene is TRBD2 (5 bases). The CDR3 runs 11 residues. The germline gives CDR1 DFQATT, CDR2 SNEGSKA (reference sequence). V was clipped by 5 bases and J by 5 bases, with 9 bases between them. CDR3 coding DNA: TGCAGTGCTCCCCAGCGGGAGACCCAGTACTTC. Protein: CSAPQRETQYF.

This clonotype was found once. The genes are TRBV18 and TRBJ1-2; TRBD1 aligns across 9 bases. The germline V gene has CDR1 KGHSH and CDR2 LQKENI. The CDR3 totals 14 residues. V was pared by 1 base and J by 8 bases, with 5 bases of the junction left unmatched. The CDR3 DNA reads TGTGCCAGCTCACCACGGACAGGGGAGGACGGCTACACCTTC. This translates into CASSPRTGEDGYTF.

This rearrangement joins TRBV20-1 to TRBJ1-4; no definite D call. The CDR3 length is 12 residues. Per the germline V gene, CDR1 is DFQATT and CDR2 is SNEGSKA (reference sequence). V was trimmed by 4 bases and J by 5 bases, leaving 8 bases between them. The chain's CDR3 is CSAKRRNEKLFF. CDR3 nucleotides: TGCAGTGCTAAGCGGCGGAATGAAAAACTGTTTTTT.

V is TRBV29-1 and J is TRBJ2-5; D might be TRBD1 (6 bases). V dropped 5 bases and J dropped 2 bases, with 12 bases sitting between them. The CDR3 covers 13 residues. The germline V gene encodes CDR1 SQVTM and CDR2 ANQGSEA. CDR3 amino acids: CSVLRGGQETQYF. For the CDR3, the DNA is TGCAGCGTTCTTCGAGGGGGTCAAGAGACCCAGTACTTC.

The DNA of the CDR3 is TGTGCCAGCAGCCAGACAGGGAGGAACACTGAAGCTTTCTTT. This gives the protein CASSQTGRNTEAFF. V gene TRBV3-1 combines with J gene TRBJ1-1; 7 positions agree with TRBD1. V dropped 3 bases and J dropped 1; count of bases not matched to a gene: 2. This CDR3 is 14 amino acids long. In germline, CDR1 is LGHDT, CDR2 YNNKEL (reference sequence).

The V gene is TRBV11-2, the J gene TRBJ2-6; possibly TRBD2 for D (6 bases). Germline V gives CDR1 SGHAT, CDR2 FQNNGV. V was clipped by 5 bases and J by 2 bases, with 19 bases between them. The CDR3 runs 18 residues. CDR3 nucleotide sequence: TGTGCCAGCAGCCGCATTTGGGGGGTTGTGGCTGGGGCCAACGTCCTGACTTTC. It encodes CASSRIWGVVAGANVLTF.

The gene calls are TRBV7-3 and TRBJ2-1; 10 bases map to TRBD2. From germline, CDR1 is SGHTA and CDR2 FQGTGA. The J segment lost 6 bases and the V segment lost 6 bases, leaving 8 bases of the junction unmatched. The CDR3 is 15 amino acids. The CDR3 DNA follows: TGTGCCAGCAGTTCCCAAGCGGGGGGGCTCAATGAGCAGTTCTTC. Encoded protein: CASSSQAGGLNEQFF. Supplemented by reference TRBV7-3 and TRBJ2-1, the full variable domain reads GAGVSQTPSNKVTEKGKYVELRCDPISGHTALYWYRQSLGQGPEFLIYFQGTGAADDSGLPNDRFFAVRPEGSVSTLKIQRTERGDSAVYLCASSSQAGGLNEQFFGPGTRLTVL.

The chain combines TRBV20-1 with TRBJ1-6, with 9 bases identical to TRBD1. Germline-derived CDR1 and CDR2 are DFQATT and SNEGSKA (reference sequence). The V segment lost 8 bases and the J segment 13 bases; nucleotides outside the gene matches: 6. This CDR3 has 11 amino acids. Here the CDR3 reads CSTGQGEPLHF. CDR3 bases: TGCAGTACGGGACAGGGAGAGCCCCTCCACTTT.

This chain links TRBV12-3 or TRBV12-4 with TRBJ1-1; 9 bases align to TRBD1. Unmatched junction bases numbered 10, after V lost 5 bases and J lost 0 bases. The CDR3 is made up of 17 amino acids. CDR3 amino acids: CASSTPAGQGLNTEAFF. The CDR3 coding sequence is TGTGCCAGCAGTACGCCTGCGGGACAGGGACTGAACACTGAAGCTTTCTTT.

The rearrangement joins TRBV30 to TRBJ1-2; no definite D call. This CDR3 has 13 residues. The V gene's germline CDR1 is GTSNPN and CDR2 SVGIG (reference sequence). The V end was cut by 0 bases, the J end by 9 bases, with 14 bases between. The CDR3 loop is CAWSVQGRMSYTF. CDR3 DNA sequence: TGTGCCTGGAGTGTACAAGGACGAATGAGCTACACCTTC.

CDR3 sequence: CASSYNYAGELFF. CDR3 nucleotide sequence: TGTGCCAGCAGTTATAACTACGCCGGGGAGCTGTTTTTT. V gene TRBV6-5 combines with J gene TRBJ2-2; D not resolved. The CDR3 runs 13 residues. The ends were cut back, 3 bases at V and 6 bases at J, with 8 bases in the middle. Germline V gene data show CDR1 as MNHEY and CDR2 as SVGAGI.

The genes are TRBV11-2 and TRBJ1-4; possibly TRBD1 for D (5 bases). The CDR3 has 13 residues. Per germline, CDR1 SGHAT and CDR2 FQNNGV. V was shortened by 2 bases and J by 6 bases, with 7 bases between the two germline ends. The chain's CDR3 is CASSLTRDEKLFF. Here the CDR3 DNA reads TGTGCCAGCAGCTTAACCAGGGATGAAAAACTGTTTTTT.

The chain employs TRBV3-1 and TRBJ1-6, with D perhaps TRBD1 (6 bases). Germline V gene lookup returns CDR1 LGHDT and CDR2 YNNKEL (reference sequence). V lost 4 bases to trimming and J lost 5 bases, with 9 bases between them. This CDR3 contains 14 residues. CDR3 sequence reads: CASSPGQNNSPLHF. In DNA form, the CDR3 reads TGTGCCAGCAGCCCTGGACAGAATAATTCACCCCTCCACTTT.

The chain joins TRBV20-1 to TRBJ1-3; a weak D match, TRBD1 (6 bases). Germline CDR1 DFQATT, CDR2 SNEGSKA (reference sequence). This CDR3 has 14 amino acids. V was pared by 4 bases and J by 3 bases, with 13 bases between. The CDR3 reads CSAISGDNGNTIYF. The CDR3 DNA follows: TGCAGTGCTATATCGGGGGACAATGGAAACACCATATATTTT.

J is TRBJ2-3 and V is TRBV2; no firm D call. The CDR3 contains 13 residues. Germline V lookup: CDR1 SNHLY, CDR2 FYNNEI. Between the trimmed V and J ends, which lost 2 bases and 4 bases, there was a span of 7 bases. The CDR3, as DNA: TGTGCCAGCAGTGAACTTCGGGCAGATACGCAGTATTTT. This encodes CASSELRADTQYF.

The gene calls are TRBV4-1 and TRBJ2-2; unclear D gene. CDR3 length equals 14 residues. CDR1 is MGHRA and CDR2 is YSYEKL in the germline V gene. V was trimmed by 0 bases and J by 5 bases, leaving 7 bases between them. In nucleotides, the CDR3 is TGCGCCAGCAGCCAAGAACCCAGAACCGGGGAGCTGTTTTTT. This sequence encodes CASSQEPRTGELFF.

The genes are TRBV7-2 and TRBJ1-6, with no clear D. The V and J ends lost 1 base and 9 bases respectively, with 16 bases between them. Germline CDR1 reads SGHTA; CDR2 reads FQGNSA. This CDR3 has 16 residues. In nucleotides, the CDR3 is TGTGCCAGCAGCTTAGTACCGGCCGGGGAGGGTTCACCCCTCCACTTT. Translation: CASSLVPAGEGSPLHF.

This rearrangement joins TRBV7-3 to TRBJ1-1, with 8 bases identical to TRBD1. Germline V CDR1 and CDR2: SGHTA, FQGTGA. The CDR3 is 13 amino acids. Trimming cost V 4 bases and J 4 bases; bases outside gene matches: 2. The CDR3 coding sequence is TGTGCCAGCAGCTCGGACAGGGCCACTGAAGCTTTCTTT. Translating it yields CASSSDRATEAFF.

The CDR3 nucleotides read TGTGCCAGCGCCTGGCAGGGGGTCAATGAGCAGTTCTTC. Amino acid sequence: CASAWQGVNEQFF. This rearrangement joins TRBV3-1 to TRBJ2-1; TRBD1 agrees at 7 bases. Germline-derived CDR1 and CDR2 are LGHDT and YNNKEL (reference sequence). The CDR3 has 13 residues. V lost 8 bases, J lost 6 bases, and 7 bases stayed unmatched.

The chain uses TRBV7-9 and TRBJ2-1; D might be TRBD1 or TRBD2, each matching 5 bases. This CDR3 contains 17 residues. V was clipped by 3 bases and J by 7 bases, with 22 bases between them. The germline V gene encodes CDR1 SEHNR and CDR2 FQNEAQ (reference sequence). Here the CDR3 reads CASSFRPVRGIGNEQFF. Here the CDR3 DNA reads TGTGCCAGCAGCTTCCGCCCCGTGAGGGGTATAGGGAATGAGCAGTTCTTC.

J is TRBJ1-1 and V is TRBV5-4, with a possible D match to TRBD1 (6 bases). This CDR3 has 13 amino acids. Germline V gene data show CDR1 as SGHNT and CDR2 as YYREEE (reference sequence). V lost 4 bases, J lost 6 bases, and 13 bases lay in between. CDR3 region: CASSPRTVAEAFF. CDR3 coding DNA: TGTGCCAGCAGCCCGAGGACAGTCGCTGAAGCTTTCTTT. The complete variable domain, with remaining parts taken from reference TRBV5-4 and TRBJ1-1, reads ETGVTQSPTHLIKTRGQQVTLRCSSQSGHNTVSWYQQALGQGPQFIFQYYREEENGRGNFPPRFSGLQFPNYSSELNVNALELDDSALYLCASSPRTVAEAFFGQGTRLTVV.

The chain carries TRBV29-1 and TRBJ1-5; D gene ambiguous. CDR3 length: 13 amino acids. Germline V gene lookup returns CDR1 SQVTM and CDR2 ANQGSEA. Trimming took off 4 bases at V and 5 bases at J, with 12 bases between the two ends. CDR3 loop: CSVGVQWDQPQHF. In DNA, the CDR3 is TGCAGCGTTGGTGTGCAATGGGATCAGCCCCAGCATTTT.

This clonotype was detected only once. The chain uses TRBV9 and TRBJ2-2; D remains unclear. The length of the CDR3 is 16 residues. Looked up from germline, CDR1 is SGDLS and CDR2 is YYNGEE. Trimming shortened V by 0 bases and J by 3 bases, and 12 bases separated the two germline ends. In nucleotides, the CDR3 is TGTGCCAGCAGCGTAGAGGTAGCTACGGACACCGGGGAGCTGTTTTTT. This gives the protein CASSVEVATDTGELFF.

This chain connects TRBV9 to TRBJ1-6; D remains unclear. Trimming stripped 3 bases from V and 10 bases from J, with 14 bases between. Germline loops: CDR1 SGDLS, CDR2 YYNGEE. The CDR3 contains 14 residues. The CDR3 reads CASSDYGVSSPLHF. The CDR3 DNA sequence: TGTGCCAGCAGCGATTACGGCGTTAGCTCACCCCTCCACTTT.

The chain combines TRBV30 with TRBJ2-5; D is undetermined. The V gene's germline CDR1 is GTSNPN and CDR2 SVGIG (reference sequence). The CDR3 consists of 12 residues. Trimming shortened V by 3 bases and J by 5 bases, and 10 bases separated the two germline ends. Written as DNA, the CDR3 is TGTGCCTGGAGCGAGGCTTTGGAGACCCAGTACTTC. Translating it yields CAWSEALETQYF.

The chain joins TRBV20-1 to TRBJ2-3; 8 bases align to TRBD2. CDR1 is DFQATT, CDR2 SNEGSKA, per germline (reference sequence). J was trimmed by 6 bases and V by 5 bases; bases with no gene match: 13. The CDR3 totals 15 residues. CDR3 sequence: CSAGPSGGRRDTQYF. CDR3 coding DNA: TGCAGTGCTGGACCCAGCGGGGGCCGGCGGGATACGCAGTATTTT.

About this clonotype: The junction does not match germline at one end; this may be a read error. The chain joins TRBV20-1 to TRBJ2-1; D is possibly TRBD2 (6 bases). The CDR3 has 12 residues. The germline CDR1 and CDR2 sequences are DFQATT and SNEGSKA (reference sequence). The CDR3 spells CSARDEGPAGIF. The CDR3 nucleotides read TGCAGTGCTAGAGATGAGGGTCCGGCGGGGATCTTC.

The chain combines TRBV19 with TRBJ2-7; D is unclear. With 5 bases removed from V and 2 bases from J, the gap between germline ends came to 13 bases. Germline CDR1 reads LNHDA; CDR2 reads SQIVND (reference sequence). This CDR3 has 14 residues. The CDR3 loop reads CASSPTWKAYEQYF. CDR3 bases: TGTGCCAGTAGTCCCACCTGGAAAGCCTACGAGCAGTACTTC.

The rearrangement joins TRBV30 to TRBJ2-7; TRBD2 matches at 12 bases. V lost 2 bases, J lost 0 bases, and 8 bases stayed unmatched. CDR3 length equals 17 residues. CDR1 is GTSNPN and CDR2 is SVGIG in the germline V gene (reference sequence). The CDR3 reads CAWSLGLAGSPSYEQYF. CDR3 nucleotides: TGTGCCTGGAGTCTCGGACTAGCGGGGTCACCCTCCTACGAGCAGTACTTC.